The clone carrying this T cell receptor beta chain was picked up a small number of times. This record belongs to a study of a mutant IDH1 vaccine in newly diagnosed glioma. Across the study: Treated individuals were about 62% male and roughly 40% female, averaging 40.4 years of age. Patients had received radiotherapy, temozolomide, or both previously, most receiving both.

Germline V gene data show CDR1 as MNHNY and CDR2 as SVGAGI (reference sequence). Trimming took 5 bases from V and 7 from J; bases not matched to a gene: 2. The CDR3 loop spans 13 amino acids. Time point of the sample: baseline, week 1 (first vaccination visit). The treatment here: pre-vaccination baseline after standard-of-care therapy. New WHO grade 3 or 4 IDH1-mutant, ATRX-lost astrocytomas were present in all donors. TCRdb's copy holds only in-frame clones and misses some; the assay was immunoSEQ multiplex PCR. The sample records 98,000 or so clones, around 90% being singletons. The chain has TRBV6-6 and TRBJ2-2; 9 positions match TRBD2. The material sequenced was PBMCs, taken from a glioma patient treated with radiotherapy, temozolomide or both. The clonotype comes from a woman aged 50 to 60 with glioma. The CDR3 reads CASSPSGIGELFF. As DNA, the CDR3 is TGTGCCAGCAGTCCTAGCGGGATCGGGGAGCTGTTTTTT.